A selection of T cell receptor beta chains follows, all from one sample in a study of CD8+ T cells in alopecia areata. The table came from immunoSEQ multiplex PCR; TCRdb's copy has only in-frame clones and leaves some out. The table has about 60,000 clones, about 45% seen once. Specimen: CD8+ T cells sorted from blood, collected at roughly week 36, from a patient treated with tofacitinib. These receptors were collected from a human donor with alopecia areata. The CDR3 runs from the conserved cysteine through the conserved F or W. D genes are given only for firm matches. Clone size is given for some rows only: seen once, a few or many times, or a class if the clone is expanded.

CDR3: CASSQNWEKLFF
DNA: TGCGCCAGCAGTCAAAATTGGGAAAAACTGTTTTTT
V: TRBV23-1
size: NA
D: NA
J: TRBJ1-4

CDR3: CASSHWGETYEQYF
DNA: TGTGCCAGCAGCCACTGGGGTGAAACCTACGAGCAGTACTTC
V: TRBV14
size: NA
D: NA
J: TRBJ2-7

CDR3: CASSQDLFTGELFF
DNA: TGTGCCAGCAGCCAAGACTTATTCACCGGGGAGCTGTTTTTT
V: TRBV14
size: NA
D: NA
J: TRBJ2-2

CDR3: CSVESDRGPHRELFF
DNA: TGCAGCGTTGAATCGGACAGGGGGCCCCACAGGGAGCTGTTTTTT
V: TRBV29-1
size: few
D: TRBD1
J: TRBJ2-2

CDR3: CASSEPTGELFF
DNA: TGTGCCAGCAGTGAACCCACCGGGGAGCTGTTTTTT
V: TRBV7-3
size: NA
D: NA
J: TRBJ2-2

CDR3: CASSWDLDSNQPQHF
DNA: TGTGCCAGCAGCTGGGACTTAGATAGCAATCAGCCCCAGCATTTT
V: TRBV28
size: few
D: NA
J: TRBJ1-5

CDR3: CSVTPLAGVHNEQFF
DNA: TGCAGCGTTACCCCATTAGCGGGAGTACACAATGAGCAGTTCTTC
V: TRBV29-1
size: NA
D: TRBD2
J: TRBJ2-1

CDR3: CASTESGGVGAFF
DNA: TGTGCCAGCACCGAAAGTGGGGGGGTAGGAGCTTTCTTT
V: TRBV2
size: NA
D: NA
J: TRBJ1-1

CDR3: CSVDSKNTGELFF
DNA: TGCAGCGTTGACTCCAAGAACACCGGGGAGCTGTTTTTT
V: TRBV29-1
size: NA
D: NA
J: TRBJ2-2

CDR3: CSVEVREGNEQFF
DNA: TGCAGCGTTGAAGTCCGGGAAGGGAATGAGCAGTTCTTC
V: TRBV29-1
size: NA
D: NA
J: TRBJ2-1

CDR3: CASSLWVEAKNIQYF
DNA: TGTGCCAGCAGTTTATGGGTAGAAGCCAAAAACATTCAGTACTTC
V: TRBV28
size: few
D: NA
J: TRBJ2-4

CDR3: CASRGRLAGAYEQYF
DNA: TGTGCCAGCAGAGGCCGACTAGCGGGTGCCTACGAGCAGTACTTC
V: TRBV27
size: few
D: TRBD2
J: TRBJ2-7

CDR3: CASSFGRSGEQYF
DNA: TGTGCCAGCAGCTTCGGCAGGTCCGGCGAGCAGTACTTC
V: TRBV5-6
size: NA
D: NA
J: TRBJ2-7

CDR3: CASSQYGGGQPQHF
DNA: TGCGCCAGCAGTCAATACGGGGGGGGGCAGCCCCAGCATTTT
V: TRBV23-1
size: NA
D: NA
J: TRBJ1-5

CDR3: CSINYGYTF
DNA: TGCAGCATTAACTATGGCTACACCTTC
V: TRBV20-1
size: NA
D: NA
J: TRBJ1-2

CDR3: CSVVRNTEAFF
DNA: TGCAGCGTTGTTAGGAACACTGAAGCTTTCTTT
V: TRBV29-1
size: few
D: NA
J: TRBJ1-1

CDR3: CASSQEGSNEQFF
DNA: TGCGCCAGCAGCCAAGAGGGTTCCAATGAGCAGTTCTTC
V: TRBV23-1
size: NA
D: NA
J: TRBJ2-1

CDR3: CASSSGSSYNEQFF
DNA: TGTGCCAGCAGTTCCGGGAGCTCCTACAATGAGCAGTTCTTC
V: TRBV9
size: few
D: NA
J: TRBJ2-1

CDR3: CSVDHGRDYNEQFF
DNA: TGCAGCGTTGACCACGGGAGAGACTACAATGAGCAGTTCTTC
V: TRBV29-1
size: NA
D: NA
J: TRBJ2-1

CDR3: CASSLSTGFNGYTF
DNA: TGTGCCAGCAGTTTATCGACAGGGTTCAATGGCTACACCTTC
V: TRBV27
size: many
D: TRBD1
J: TRBJ1-2

CDR3: CASSLVEGVGETQYF
DNA: TGTGCCAGCAGCTTGGTGGAGGGGGTAGGAGAGACCCAGTACTTC
V: TRBV5-6
size: NA
D: NA
J: TRBJ2-5

CDR3: CASSVTFENTEAFF
DNA: TGTGCCAGCAGCGTCACGTTTGAGAACACTGAAGCTTTCTTT
V: TRBV9
size: NA
D: NA
J: TRBJ1-1

CDR3: CASSSISGSRPYEQYF
DNA: TGTGCCAGCAGTTCCATTAGCGGGAGCCGTCCCTACGAGCAGTACTTC
V: TRBV28
size: few
D: TRBD2
J: TRBJ2-7

CDR3: CASSRTGSGANVLTF
DNA: TGTGCCAGCAGCCGTACAGGGTCCGGGGCCAACGTCCTGACTTTC
V: TRBV27
size: few
D: NA
J: TRBJ2-6

CDR3: CASGSVGSTDTQYF
DNA: TGTGCCAGCGGAAGCGTTGGGTCTACAGATACGCAGTATTTT
V: TRBV9
size: few
D: NA
J: TRBJ2-3

CDR3: CASSLRDTLEQYF
DNA: TGTGCCAGCAGTCTCCGGGACACCCTTGAGCAGTACTTC
V: TRBV6-1
size: many
D: NA
J: TRBJ2-7